The table lists the clone carrying this T cell receptor beta chain with a count of one. Its antigen is unidentified. This CDR3 spans 14 amino acids. The germline V gene encodes CDR1 SGHTA and CDR2 FQGNSA. After removal of 7 bases from V and 3 bases from J, the junction contained 3 bases not matched to a gene. This sample was included in a study of Ad26.COV2.S vaccination and SARS-CoV-2 variants. Study-wide context: Enrolled in COV1001, the donor was in the Ad26.COV2.S trial arm, which received the vaccine. Administration of Ad26.COV2.S was intramuscular, either once or twice 56 days apart. Whole-study results and caveats: Reported findings describe substantial breadth in spike-specific CD8+ and CD4+ T cell responses following vaccination. Spike-specific TCR breadth was greater after Ad26.COV2.S than placebo.

Only in-frame clones appear in the TCRdb table, and some are missing; sequencing was by immunoSEQ multiplex PCR. The sample lists roughly 270,000 clones, 80% to 90% occurring once. Treatment of the sample: about 20 received Ad26.COV2.S at low or high dose, single or two shots; 5 received placebo; per-sample allocation not given. Samples analyzed were those drawn on day 63 after the first vaccine or placebo injection. The sequenced sample was peripheral blood, obtained in a trial of Ad26.COV2.S vaccine versus placebo. The clonotype was recovered from a person between 18 and 65 years old who received the Ad26.COV2.S COVID-19 vaccine or a placebo. V is TRBV7-2 and J is TRBJ1-1, with 12 nucleotides matching TRBD1. Here the CDR3 DNA reads TGTGCCAGCATCCGGGACAGGGGGCACACTGAAGCTTTCTTT. This encodes CASIRDRGHTEAFF.